This is a list of T cell receptor beta chains from one sample in a study of T-cell memory formation after mild COVID-19. TCRdb recomputed calls from the 5' RACE reads with MiXCR, one row per CDR3 protein. Of around 250,000 distinct CDR3 sequences listed, around 15% are singletons. What was sequenced was PBMCs or a T cell subset sorted from them (not recorded which). Every receptor here comes from a man aged 18 to 29 who had mild COVID-19 (a few samples of this study predate the infection). Cell type and time point are not known. The CDR3 runs from the conserved cysteine through the conserved F or W. D genes are given only for firm matches. For some rows the clone size is stated as once, few or many, or as a class when expanded; others skip it.

>TRBV5-1|many|TRBD1|TRBJ2-7
TGCGCCAGCAGCTTGGGACAGGGTTCCTACGAGCAGTACTTC
CASSLGQGSYEQYF
>TRBV27|NA|NA|TRBJ1-6
TGTGCCAGCAGACGAGGGCGTTTGAATTCACCCCTCCACTTT
CASRRGRLNSPLHF
>TRBV3-1|few|NA|TRBJ2-5
TGTGCCAGCAGCCAAGGGTCCAGGGGAGAGACCCAGTACTTC
CASSQGSRGETQYF
>TRBV6-5|NA|NA|TRBJ2-7
TGTGCCAGCAGTTACTCGACTAGGTCGTACTACGAGCAGTACTTC
CASSYSTRSYYEQYF
>TRBV20-1|few|TRBD1|TRBJ1-2
TGCAGTGCTAGTGGGGGACAGGGGGCTTACTATGGCTACACCTTC
CSASGGQGAYYGYTF
>TRBV7-9|NA|TRBD1|TRBJ1-2
TGTGCCAGCAGCCCAACGACAGGGAACTATGGCTACACCTTC
CASSPTTGNYGYTF
>TRBV12-3/TRBV12-4|NA|NA|TRBJ1-5
TGTGCCAGCAGTACACGACAGAATCAGCCCCAGCATTTT
CASSTRQNQPQHF
>TRBV9|few|TRBD2|TRBJ2-1
TGTGCCAGCAGCGTAGGCGGACTAGTTAGTACCAATGAGCAGTTCTTC
CASSVGGLVSTNEQFF
>TRBV9|few|NA|TRBJ1-4
TGTGCCAGCACTCGAGGGGGAGCTAATGAAAAACTGTTTTTT
CASTRGGANEKLFF
>TRBV29-1|few|NA|TRBJ1-4
TGCAGCGTCGCGGGGACACCCACCGTCCTTCTGGAAAAACTGTTTTTT
CSVAGTPTVLLEKLFF
>TRBV4-3|many|NA|TRBJ1-1
TGCGCCAGCAGCCAGGCGGGGGGCGAAGCTTTCTTT
CASSQAGGEAFF
>TRBV9|NA|TRBD2|TRBJ2-1
TGTGCCAGCAGCGTATCGGGACTATTTAATGAGCAGTTCTTC
CASSVSGLFNEQFF
>TRBV20-1|NA|NA|TRBJ2-7
TGCAGTGCTAGAGTCCTCCCTGGGCCCTACGAGCAGTACTTC
CSARVLPGPYEQYF
>TRBV20-1|few|TRBD1|TRBJ1-4
TGCAGTGCTAGACAGGGGGCTGCTAATGAAAAACTGTTTTTT
CSARQGAANEKLFF
>TRBV5-1|many|NA|TRBJ1-1
TGCGCCAGCAGCTTGGCATCTGGGGTTCCTGAAGCTTTCTTT
CASSLASGVPEAFF
>TRBV4-3|many|TRBD2|TRBJ2-1
TGCGCCAGCAGCCAAGATTGGACTAGCGGCTATGAGCAGTTCTTC
CASSQDWTSGYEQFF
>TRBV4-2|NA|TRBD2|TRBJ2-3
TGTGCCAGCAGCCAATCACTAGCGGGCTCGGGTGATACGCAGTATTTT
CASSQSLAGSGDTQYF
>TRBV5-1|NA|TRBD2|TRBJ2-7
TGCGCCAGCAGCCTACGAGCGGGGGGGCTCGAGCAGTACTTC
CASSLRAGGLEQYF
>TRBV28|few|NA|TRBJ1-6
TGTGCCAGCAGTTTTGAGGGCGCAGGCCTCCACTTT
CASSFEGAGLHF
>TRBV29-1|NA|NA|TRBJ1-1
TGCAGCGTCCGGACGGTTTTGGGCACTGAAGCTTTCTTT
CSVRTVLGTEAFF
>TRBV30|few|NA|TRBJ2-1
TGTGCCTGGAGTGGCCTGAGCGAGCAGTTCTTC
CAWSGLSEQFF
>TRBV7-8|many|NA|TRBJ2-7
TGTGCCAGCAGCTTTCAGGGGGGGCGGTACGAGCAGTACTTC
CASSFQGGRYEQYF
>TRBV7-9|few|TRBD2|TRBJ2-1
TGTGCCAGCAGCCTACTAGCGGGGGGGCCAGATGAGCAGTTCTTC
CASSLLAGGPDEQFF
>TRBV27|few|NA|TRBJ1-2
TGTGCCAGCAGTTCCCCGTTGCGCAAGGGTTCAGATCGGGGCTACACCTTC
CASSSPLRKGSDRGYTF
>TRBV5-1|NA|NA|TRBJ1-6
TGCGCCAGCAGCTTGGGCCAGGCCGAACCCCTCCACTTT
CASSLGQAEPLHF
>TRBV7-2|NA|NA|TRBJ1-5
TGTGCCAGCAGCGATTGGACGGTGGGGAGTCAGCCCCAGCATTTT
CASSDWTVGSQPQHF
>TRBV5-6|few|TRBD1|TRBJ1-5
TGTGCCAGCAGCTGGGCCTCAGGGGGCCAGCAGCCCCAGCATTTT
CASSWASGGQQPQHF
>TRBV5-6|NA|NA|TRBJ1-2
TGTGCCAGCAGCTTGCTCGAGGGTTACTATGGCTACACCTTC
CASSLLEGYYGYTF
>TRBV28|NA|NA|TRBJ2-7
TGTGCCAGCAGCTCGGGGAGTTTATACGAGCAGTACTTC
CASSSGSLYEQYF
>TRBV12-3/TRBV12-4|few|TRBD1|TRBJ2-3
TGTGCCAGCAGTTTCATTCACAGGGGGCTTCTCAGCACAGATACGCAGTATTTT
CASSFIHRGLLSTDTQYF
>TRBV3-1|NA|NA|TRBJ2-2
TGTGCCAGCAGCCTTAGCAGGGTTAAGGCCGGGGAGCTGTTTTTT
CASSLSRVKAGELFF
>TRBV12-3/TRBV12-4|once|NA|TRBJ1-6
TGTGCCAGCAGTTTTGAGGGGTCTTCACCCCTCCACTTT
CASSFEGSSPLHF
>TRBV29-1|many|TRBD1|TRBJ2-3
TGCAGCGCCCCCCGGGGACAGGGCACAGATACGCAGTATTTT
CSAPRGQGTDTQYF
>TRBV7-9|NA|TRBD1|TRBJ1-4
TGTGCCAGCAGCTTGGGAGGGGGCTTTGAAAAACTGTTTTTT
CASSLGGGFEKLFF
>TRBV7-3|few|NA|TRBJ2-3
TGTGCCAGCAGCTCTGGGACTGCAGATACGCAGTATTTT
CASSSGTADTQYF
>TRBV3-1|NA|NA|TRBJ2-4
TGTGCCAGCAGCCCGCCGGGAAGTAATTGGAACATTCAGTACTTC
CASSPPGSNWNIQYF
>TRBV20-1|many|NA|TRBJ2-7
TGCAGTGCTAGAGAACATAAGACGGGCGAGCAGTACTTC
CSAREHKTGEQYF
>TRBV29-1|few|NA|TRBJ1-1
TGCAGCGTGCGGCGAAATGGTGAAGCTTTCTTT
CSVRRNGEAFF
>TRBV3-1|few|TRBD1|TRBJ1-5
TGTGCCAGCAGCCAAGGGCGGGGACAGAATCAGCCCCAGCATTTT
CASSQGRGQNQPQHF
>TRBV20-1|NA|NA|TRBJ2-3
TGCAGTGTTAAACGGGGGCCGGAAGATACGCAGTATTTT
CSVKRGPEDTQYF
>TRBV2|NA|TRBD2|TRBJ2-3
TGTGCCAGCACCGGGACTAGCTACACAGATACGCAGTATTTT
CASTGTSYTDTQYF
>TRBV4-3|NA|TRBD1|TRBJ1-2
TGCGCCAGCAGCCAAGATCAGGGGGTCTATGGCTACACCTTC
CASSQDQGVYGYTF
>TRBV20-1|few|NA|TRBJ1-3
TGCAGTGCTAGAAGGGGGGAGGCTGGAAACACCATATATTTT
CSARRGEAGNTIYF
>TRBV27|few|NA|TRBJ2-1
TGTGCCAGCAGCCCTATCCTCTCCAGTGTGGGTGAGCAGTTCTTC
CASSPILSSVGEQFF
>TRBV7-3|many|NA|TRBJ2-3
TGTGCCAGCAGCTTACCGACAGATACGCAGTATTTT
CASSLPTDTQYF
>TRBV20-1|many|NA|TRBJ1-5
TGCAGTGCTAGCGTAGGCCCTAGCAATCAGCCCCAGCATTTT
CSASVGPSNQPQHF
>TRBV12-3/TRBV12-4|many|NA|TRBJ2-2
TGTGCCAGCAGTTCCACGGGGGAGCTGTTTTTT
CASSSTGELFF
>TRBV5-5|few|TRBD2|TRBJ2-5
TGTGCCAGCAGCTTGAGAACTAGCGGGGGTGCCGAGACCCAGTACTTC
CASSLRTSGGAETQYF
>TRBV4-3|few|TRBD1|TRBJ1-1
TGCGCCAGCAGCCAATCAGAGACAGGGACCGGGCGAGCTTTCTTT
CASSQSETGTGRAFF
>TRBV5-1|few|TRBD1|TRBJ2-7
TGCGCCAGCAGCTTTGGCGGACAGGAATACTCCTACGAGCAGTACTTC
CASSFGGQEYSYEQYF
>TRBV19|NA|TRBD2|TRBJ2-1
TGTGCCAGTGTTGCTAGCGGGGGGACTTACAATGAGCAGTTCTTC
CASVASGGTYNEQFF
>TRBV7-9|NA|NA|TRBJ2-7
TGTGCCAGCAGCCTCCTTCCCGGGGACTCCTACGAGCAGTACTTC
CASSLLPGDSYEQYF
>TRBV29-1|few|NA|TRBJ2-3
TGCAGCGTGGGAGGCCCCAGGGTGAGGAGCACAGATACGCAGTATTTT
CSVGGPRVRSTDTQYF
>TRBV11-3|NA|NA|TRBJ2-1
TGTGCCAGCAGCTTAGAGGGGACTTATTACAATGAGCAGTTCTTC
CASSLEGTYYNEQFF
>TRBV25-1|few|NA|TRBJ2-7
TGTGCCAGCAGTGAATTGTCAAAGGTCCACGAGCAGTACTTC
CASSELSKVHEQYF
>TRBV9|few|NA|TRBJ2-2
TGTGCCAGCAGCGTAGGAAGCGCCGGGGAGCTGTTTTTT
CASSVGSAGELFF
>TRBV6-2/TRBV6-3|NA|NA|TRBJ2-7
TGTGCCAGCAGTTACTCTGACGACCTTCGGGACTTC
CASSYSDDLRDF